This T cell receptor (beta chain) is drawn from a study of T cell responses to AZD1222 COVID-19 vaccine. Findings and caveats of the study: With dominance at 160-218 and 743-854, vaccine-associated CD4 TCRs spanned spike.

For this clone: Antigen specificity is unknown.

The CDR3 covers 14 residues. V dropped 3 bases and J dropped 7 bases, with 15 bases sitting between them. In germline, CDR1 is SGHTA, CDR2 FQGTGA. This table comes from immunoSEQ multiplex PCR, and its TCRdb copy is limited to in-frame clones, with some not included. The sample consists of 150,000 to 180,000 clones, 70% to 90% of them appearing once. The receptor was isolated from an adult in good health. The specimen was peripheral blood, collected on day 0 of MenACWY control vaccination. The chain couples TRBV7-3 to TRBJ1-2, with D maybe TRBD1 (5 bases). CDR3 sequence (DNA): TGTGCCAGCAGCTTTGGTAATACCGACAGTGGCTACACCTTC. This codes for CASSFGNTDSGYTF.